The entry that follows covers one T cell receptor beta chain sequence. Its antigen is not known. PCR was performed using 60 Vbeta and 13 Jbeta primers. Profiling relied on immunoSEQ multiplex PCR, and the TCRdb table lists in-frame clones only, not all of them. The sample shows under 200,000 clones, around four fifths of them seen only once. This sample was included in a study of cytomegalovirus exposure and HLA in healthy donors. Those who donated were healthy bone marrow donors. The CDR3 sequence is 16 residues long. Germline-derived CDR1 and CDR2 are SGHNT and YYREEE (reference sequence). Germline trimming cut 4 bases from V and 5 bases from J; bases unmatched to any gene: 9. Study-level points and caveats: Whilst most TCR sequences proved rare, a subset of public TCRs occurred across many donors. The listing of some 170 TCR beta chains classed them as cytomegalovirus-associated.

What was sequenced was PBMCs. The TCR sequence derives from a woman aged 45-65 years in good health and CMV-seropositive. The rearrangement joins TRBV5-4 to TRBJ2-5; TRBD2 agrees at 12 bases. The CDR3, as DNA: TGTGCCAGCAGCACTGCCGGGACTAGCGGGTTGGAGACCCAGTACTTC. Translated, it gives CASSTAGTSGLETQYF.